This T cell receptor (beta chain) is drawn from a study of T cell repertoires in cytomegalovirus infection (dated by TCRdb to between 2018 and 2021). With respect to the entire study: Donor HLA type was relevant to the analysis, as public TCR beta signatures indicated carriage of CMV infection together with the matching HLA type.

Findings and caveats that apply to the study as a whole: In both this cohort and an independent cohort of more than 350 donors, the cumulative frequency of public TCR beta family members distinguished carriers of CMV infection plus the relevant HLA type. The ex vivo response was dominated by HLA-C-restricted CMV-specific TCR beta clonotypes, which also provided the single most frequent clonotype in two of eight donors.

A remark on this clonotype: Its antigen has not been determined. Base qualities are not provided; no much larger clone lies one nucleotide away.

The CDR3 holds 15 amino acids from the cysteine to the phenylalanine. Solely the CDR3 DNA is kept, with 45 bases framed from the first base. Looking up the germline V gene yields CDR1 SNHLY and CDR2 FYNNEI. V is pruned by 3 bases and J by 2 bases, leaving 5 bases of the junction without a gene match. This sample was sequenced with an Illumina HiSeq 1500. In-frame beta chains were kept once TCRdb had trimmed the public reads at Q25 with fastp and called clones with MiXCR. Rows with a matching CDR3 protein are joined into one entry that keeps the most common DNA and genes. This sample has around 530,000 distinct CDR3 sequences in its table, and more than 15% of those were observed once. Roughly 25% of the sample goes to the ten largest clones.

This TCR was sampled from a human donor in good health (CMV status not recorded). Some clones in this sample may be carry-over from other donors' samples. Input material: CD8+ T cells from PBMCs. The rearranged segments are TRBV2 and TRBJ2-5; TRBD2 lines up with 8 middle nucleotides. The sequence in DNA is TGTGCCAGCAGTGATGGACGGGGGGGGCAAGAGACCCAGTACTTC. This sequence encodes CASSDGRGGQETQYF.